One sample yielded the 17 T cell receptor beta chains listed below, sequenced in a study of cytotoxic CD8 clonotypes in ibrutinib-treated CLL. Method: immunoSEQ multiplex PCR; TCRdb's copy keeps in-frame clones and lacks some. Of 150,000 to 200,000 clones in the sample, roughly 84% are singletons; the top ten hold about 3%. The sample consisted of PBMCs, taken at disease progression, from a patient treated with ibrutinib. Receptors originate from a human donor with chronic lymphocytic leukemia.

This clone appeared a few times. The V gene is TRBV11-2, the J gene TRBJ1-2, with D possibly being TRBD1 (5 bases). The CDR3 covers 15 residues. V lost 4 bases to trimming and J lost 2 bases, with 14 bases between them. Germline V gives CDR1 SGHAT, CDR2 FQNNGV. For the CDR3, the DNA is TGTGCCAGCAGCTCCCTCCAGGGCTCCAACTATGGCTACACCTTC. Translating gives CASSSLQGSNYGYTF.

In this sample, this clone turned up once. The chain carries TRBV27 and TRBJ2-7; tentative D call: TRBD2 (5 bases). CDR3 length: 15 amino acids. Germline CDR1 is MNHEY and CDR2 is SMNVEV (reference sequence). V dropped 3 bases and J dropped 5 bases, with 17 bases sitting between them. The CDR3 DNA reads as TGTGCCAGCAGTTTGCTAGGACTGAAAGGACACGAGCAGTACTTC. Translated, it gives CASSLLGLKGHEQYF.

This sequence joins TRBV18 and TRBJ1-1, with TRBD1 matching over 9 bases. The CDR3 spans 15 residues. Germline V gene sequence: CDR1 KGHSH, CDR2 LQKENI. Trimming at V came to 1 base and at J to 2 bases, leaving 2 bases not matched to a gene. CDR3 amino acids: CASSPRTGVNTEAFF. The CDR3 region has the DNA TGTGCCAGCTCACCACGGACAGGGGTAAACACTGAAGCTTTCTTT. Filled out from reference TRBV18 and TRBJ1-1, the complete variable domain reads NAGVMQNPRHLVRRRGQEARLRCSPMKGHSHVYWYRQLPEEGLKFMVYLQKENIIDESGMPKERFSAEFPKEGPSILRIQQVVRGDSAAYFCASSPRTGVNTEAFFGQGTRLTVV.

Details on this clone: Other nucleotide sequences in the sample specify the same CDR3. This chain joins TRBV28 and TRBJ1-3; D unresolved. The CDR3 loop spans 14 amino acids. V was pared by 5 bases and J by 0 bases, with 8 bases between. The germline V gene encodes CDR1 MDHEN and CDR2 SYDVKM. The CDR3 DNA is TGTGCCAGCAGTCCTTCAGGCTCTGGAAACACCATATATTTT. Amino acids: CASSPSGSGNTIYF.

The V and J genes are TRBV6-5 and TRBJ1-2; D ambiguous. Germline-derived CDR1 and CDR2 are MNHEY and SVGAGI. The CDR3 has 15 amino acids. The V end lost 5 bases, the J end lost 2 bases, and 15 bases lay between the germline ends. CDR3 nucleotide sequence: TGTGCCAGCAGTCCGTATCCCTCGGGGAACTATGGCTACACCTTC. It yields the protein CASSPYPSGNYGYTF.

This chain links TRBV6-5 with TRBJ1-1, with a possible D match to TRBD1 (5 bases). Trimming left V 5 bases short and J 7 bases short, with 11 bases between. This CDR3 contains 12 residues. Germline CDR1 MNHEY, CDR2 SVGAGI. For the CDR3, the DNA is TGTGCCAGCAGTCTGCCGGGACTTGAAGCTTTCTTT. Amino acid sequence: CASSLPGLEAFF.

The chain links TRBV29-1 to TRBJ1-3; TRBD1 aligns across 9 bases. Trimming took 3 bases from V and 3 from J; bases not matched to a gene: 3. The CDR3 length is 14 residues. The V gene's germline CDR1 is SQVTM and CDR2 ANQGSEA. CDR3 nucleotides: TGCAGCGTTGATGTGACAGGGGGTGGAAACACCATATATTTT. It yields the protein CSVDVTGGGNTIYF.

The chain carries TRBV7-3 and TRBJ2-7, with D perhaps matching TRBD1 (6 bases). The germline CDR1 and CDR2 sequences are SGHTA and FQGTGA. V lost 5 bases to trimming and J lost 0 bases, with 11 bases between them. The CDR3 extends over 14 amino acids. This CDR3 reads CASSLLDSSYEQYF. In DNA, the CDR3 is TGTGCCAGCAGCCTTTTGGACAGCTCCTACGAGCAGTACTTC.

This clone was seen only once. The chain recombines TRBV30 with TRBJ1-5, with D uncertain. CDR3 size: 13 residues. Germline values: CDR1 GTSNPN, CDR2 SVGIG (reference sequence). Trimming took off 0 bases at V and 2 bases at J, with 5 bases between the two ends. CDR3 loop: CAWSVGRNQPQHF. The CDR3 DNA follows: TGTGCCTGGAGTGTGGGTCGCAATCAGCCCCAGCATTTT.

This clone was seen a few times. The rearrangement links TRBV19 to TRBJ2-7; TRBD2 matches 10 bases. Germline trimming cut 3 bases from V and 6 bases from J; bases unmatched to any gene: 11. The germline V gene has CDR1 LNHDA and CDR2 SQIVND (reference sequence). This CDR3 has 16 amino acids. Here the CDR3 DNA reads TGTGCCAGTAGTATCGCTAGCGGGAGACCCCAGAGCGAGCAGTACTTC. Translated: CASSIASGRPQSEQYF.

The chain has TRBV5-1 and TRBJ1-3, with D tentatively TRBD1 (6 bases). V shed 4 bases and J shed 2 bases, with 22 bases lying between them. The CDR3 covers 18 residues. CDR1 and CDR2 (germline): SGHRS, YFSETQ. Written as DNA, the CDR3 is TGCGCCAGCAGCATGACCCCCGTGACACAGGGTACTGGAAACACCATATATTTT. This codes for CASSMTPVTQGTGNTIYF.

The gene calls are TRBV4-1 and TRBJ1-4; tentatively, D is TRBD1 (6 bases). Trimming removed 4 bases at V and 3 bases at J, with 15 bases between. From germline, CDR1 is MGHRA and CDR2 YSYEKL. The CDR3 spans 16 residues. The CDR3 coding sequence is TGCGCCAGCAGCCCCCTCGGGGGGGCTGCTAATGAAAAACTGTTTTTT. Its protein is CASSPLGGAANEKLFF.

The chain combines TRBV9 with TRBJ2-2, with a weak D call TRBD1 (6 bases). Germline V gene lookup returns CDR1 SGDLS and CDR2 YYNGEE. The V end lost 2 bases, the J end lost 6 bases, and 11 bases lay between the germline ends. The CDR3 extends over 14 amino acids. CDR3 region: CASSVPQGSGELFF. The CDR3 bases are TGTGCCAGCAGCGTCCCACAGGGATCCGGGGAGCTGTTTTTT.

This rearrangement joins TRBV5-8 to TRBJ1-5; TRBD1 matches at 9 bases. This CDR3 spans 17 amino acids. The V and J ends lost 3 bases and 1 base, in that order; junction bases with no gene match: 8. In germline, CDR1 is SGHTS, CDR2 YDEGEE. CDR3 in amino acids: CASSSGTGTHSNQPQHF. CDR3 coding DNA: TGTGCCAGCAGCTCCGGGACAGGGACTCACAGCAATCAGCCCCAGCATTTT.

The CDR3 DNA reads as TGTGCCAGCAGCTTAGCAGGCGGGAGGGTCGAGACCCAGTACTTC. Its protein is CASSLAGGRVETQYF. The V gene is TRBV11-2, the J gene TRBJ2-5; 9 bases map to TRBD2. Looked up from germline, CDR1 is SGHAT and CDR2 is FQNNGV. The V gene end was trimmed by 1 base and the J gene end by 5 bases; junction bases not matched to a gene: 5. The length of the CDR3 is 15 residues. Complete variable domain (other parts from reference TRBV11-2 and TRBJ2-5): EAGVAQSPRYKIIEKRQSVAFWCNPISGHATLYWYQQILGQGPKLLIQFQNNGVVDDSQLPKDRFSAERLKGVDSTLKIQPAKLEDSAVYLCASSLAGGRVETQYFGPGTRLLVL.

The chain has TRBV4-3 and TRBJ2-7; unclear D gene. This CDR3 comprises 15 residues. Germline V gene data show CDR1 as LGHNA and CDR2 as YSLEER. V was pared by 2 bases and J by 2 bases, with 13 bases between. The CDR3: CASSQRENGPYEQYF. The CDR3 nucleotides read TGCGCCAGCAGCCAAAGAGAAAACGGCCCCTACGAGCAGTACTTC.

V gene TRBV28 combines with J gene TRBJ2-4; no firm D call. Per the germline V gene, CDR1 is MDHEN and CDR2 is SYDVKM. V was cut by 6 bases and J by 8 bases, with 17 bases left in between. The CDR3 consists of 14 residues. The CDR3 sequence is CASRDRATLDIQYF. CDR3 coding DNA: TGTGCCAGCAGGGACCGGGCGACATTGGACATTCAGTACTTC.